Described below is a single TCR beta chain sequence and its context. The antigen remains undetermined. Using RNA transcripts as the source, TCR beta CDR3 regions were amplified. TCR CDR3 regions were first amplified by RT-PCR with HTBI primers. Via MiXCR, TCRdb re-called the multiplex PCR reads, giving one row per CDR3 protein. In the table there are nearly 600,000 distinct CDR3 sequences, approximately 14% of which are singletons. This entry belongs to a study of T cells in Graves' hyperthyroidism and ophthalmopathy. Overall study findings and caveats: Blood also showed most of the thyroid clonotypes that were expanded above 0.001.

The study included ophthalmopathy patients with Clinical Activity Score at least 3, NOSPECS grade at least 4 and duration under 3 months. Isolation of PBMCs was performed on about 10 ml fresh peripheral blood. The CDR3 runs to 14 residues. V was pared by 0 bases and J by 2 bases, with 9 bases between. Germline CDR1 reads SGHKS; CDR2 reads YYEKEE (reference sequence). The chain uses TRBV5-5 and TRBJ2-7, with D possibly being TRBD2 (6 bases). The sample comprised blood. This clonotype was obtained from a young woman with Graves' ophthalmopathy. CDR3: CASSLAGLTYEQYF. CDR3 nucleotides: TGTGCCAGCAGCTTGGCCGGACTAACCTACGAGCAGTACTTC.